These 10 T cell receptor beta chains were sequenced from one sample in a study of shared clonotypes between healthy human individuals. Repertoires were generated with immunoSEQ multiplex PCR, while TCRdb's copy carries only in-frame clones and drops some. The sample has under 850,000 clones; 55% to 80% are singletons. Sequencing was carried out using memory CD4+ T cells sorted from blood. Described subset: CD45RA-negative fraction. These TCRs come from a woman under 40 in good health.

CDR3: CASSLQQGWENTIYF. The CDR3 coding sequence is TGTGCCAGCAGCTTGCAACAGGGCTGGGAAAACACCATATATTTT. The chain combines TRBV7-2 with TRBJ1-3; tentatively, D is TRBD1 (6 bases). Germline V gene sequence: CDR1 SGHTA, CDR2 FQGNSA. The CDR3 consists of 15 residues. V was shortened by 3 bases and J by 6 bases, with 15 bases between the two germline ends.

This clone was counted once. In nucleotides, the CDR3 is TGTGCCAGCAGTTTTTTGGGGACTAGCGGGAACAATGAGCAGTTCTTC. Protein: CASSFLGTSGNNEQFF. V gene TRBV28 combines with J gene TRBJ2-1, with 13 bases fitting TRBD2. The V segment lost 3 bases and the J segment 5 bases; nucleotides outside the gene matches: 4. This CDR3 has 16 residues. CDR1 is MDHEN and CDR2 is SYDVKM in the germline V gene. The whole variable domain, filled in from reference TRBV28 and TRBJ2-1, reads DVKVTQSSRYLVKRTGEKVFLECVQDMDHENMFWYRQDPGLGLRLIYFSYDVKMKEKGDIPEGYSVSREKKERFSLILESASTNQTSMYLCASSFLGTSGNNEQFFGPGTRLTVL.

The chain has TRBV19 and TRBJ2-3; TRBD2 matches at 8 bases. The V and J ends lost 6 bases and 2 bases, in that order; junction bases with no gene match: 4. This CDR3 comprises 14 residues. Germline V gene lookup returns CDR1 LNHDA and CDR2 SQIVND (reference sequence). CDR3 in amino acids: CASRVREVTDTQYF. The CDR3 nucleotides read TGTGCCAGTAGGGTGCGGGAGGTCACAGATACGCAGTATTTT.

J is TRBJ1-5 and V is TRBV28; D is possibly TRBD1 (6 bases). Trimming cost V 6 bases and J 3 bases, with 12 bases left between them. Germline CDR1 and CDR2: MDHEN and SYDVKM. This CDR3 spans 14 amino acids. CDR3 sequence: CASRPTGYNQPQHF. In nucleotides, the CDR3 is TGTGCCAGCAGACCCACAGGGTACAATCAGCCCCAGCATTTT.

This sequence joins TRBV25-1 and TRBJ1-1; D ambiguous. The V and J ends lost 5 bases and 4 bases respectively, with 14 bases between them. CDR1 and CDR2 from the germline V gene are MGHDK and SYGVNS. The CDR3 extends over 14 amino acids. As DNA, the CDR3 is TGTGCCAGCAGTCCAAATACGGCCTCCACTGAAGCTTTCTTT. Protein sequence: CASSPNTASTEAFF.

The J gene is TRBJ1-4, the V gene TRBV28, with 7 positions matching TRBD1. Losses at the gene ends were 4 bases for V and 8 bases for J; bases not matched to a gene: 13. Looked up from germline, CDR1 is MDHEN and CDR2 is SYDVKM. The CDR3 is 16 amino acids. Here the CDR3 reads CASSSPGQAEREKLFF. Here the CDR3 DNA reads TGTGCCAGCAGTTCCCCCGGACAGGCCGAGCGGGAAAAACTGTTTTTT.

V usage is TRBV9 and J usage is TRBJ1-1; unclear D gene. The CDR3 runs 14 residues. V lost 4 bases to trimming and J lost 3 bases, with 13 bases between them. Germline V gene lookup returns CDR1 SGDLS and CDR2 YYNGEE. The CDR3 nucleotides are TGTGCCAGCAGCCCCCACGAGGAGTACACTGAAGCTTTCTTT. This encodes CASSPHEEYTEAFF.

J is TRBJ1-5 and V is TRBV28; no firm D call. From germline, CDR1 is MDHEN and CDR2 SYDVKM. Trimming pared 4 bases from V and 6 bases from J, leaving 7 bases between. The CDR3 consists of 12 residues. The CDR3 nucleotides read TGTGCCAGCAGTTCAACTATTCAGCCCCAGCATTTT. It encodes CASSSTIQPQHF.

This rearrangement joins TRBV18 to TRBJ1-4; D gene unclear. The CDR3 consists of 13 residues. The germline V gene encodes CDR1 KGHSH and CDR2 LQKENI. Trimming shortened V by 3 bases and J by 8 bases, and 10 bases separated the two germline ends. This CDR3 reads CASSPRSAEKLFF. CDR3 in DNA: TGTGCCAGCTCACCTCGCAGCGCCGAAAAACTGTTTTTT. Filled out from reference TRBV18 and TRBJ1-4, the complete variable domain reads NAGVMQNPRHLVRRRGQEARLRCSPMKGHSHVYWYRQLPEEGLKFMVYLQKENIIDESGMPKERFSAEFPKEGPSILRIQQVVRGDSAAYFCASSPRSAEKLFFGSGTQLSVL.

The J gene is TRBJ1-3, the V gene TRBV4-2, with D unresolved. Looked up from germline, CDR1 is LGHNA and CDR2 is YNFKEQ. The germline V and J ends were trimmed by 0 bases and 0 bases, with 15 bases remaining between them. This CDR3 has 18 residues. CDR3 residues: CASSQDHLYGYSGNTIYF. The CDR3 DNA reads TGTGCCAGCAGCCAAGATCATCTATACGGATACTCTGGAAACACCATATATTTT.